The rows below give T cell receptor beta chains drawn from one sample of a study of OX40 agonist ivuxolimab in advanced cancers. TCRdb keeps only in-frame clones here, not all; method: immunoSEQ multiplex PCR. Among tens of thousands of clones listed, approximately 89% were seen once. This specimen consisted of CD4+ or CD8+ T cells sorted from blood, obtained in a trial of the OX40 agonist ivuxolimab. The receptors come from an adult with an advanced solid tumor such as melanoma, head and neck, liver or kidney cancer. Each CDR3 is given with its conserved first and last residue. A D gene is named only where the DNA matches it firmly.

D gene: -
V gene: TRBV7-8
J gene: TRBJ2-5
CDR3 length: 13
CDR3 protein: CASSSGHQETQYF
CDR3 DNA: TGTGCCAGCAGCTCGGGACACCAAGAGACCCAGTACTTC

D gene: -
V gene: TRBV4-2
J gene: TRBJ2-7
CDR3 length: 15
CDR3 protein: CASSQVGDGAYEQYF
CDR3 DNA: TGTGCCAGCAGCCAAGTAGGGGACGGAGCCTACGAGCAGTACTTC

D gene: TRBD1
V gene: TRBV5-4
J gene: TRBJ1-1
CDR3 length: 17
CDR3 protein: CASSLVGQGQGNTEAFF
CDR3 DNA: TGTGCCAGCAGCTTGGTAGGACAGGGGCAGGGGAACACTGAAGCTTTCTTT

D gene: -
V gene: TRBV2
J gene: TRBJ2-7
CDR3 length: 12
CDR3 protein: CASSVGRYEQYF
CDR3 DNA: TGTGCCAGCAGTGTTGGTCGTTACGAGCAGTACTTC

D gene: TRBD1
V gene: TRBV27
J gene: TRBJ2-7
CDR3 length: 15
CDR3 protein: CASRKGTDPSYEQYF
CDR3 DNA: TGTGCCAGCAGAAAAGGGACAGATCCATCCTACGAGCAGTACTTC

D gene: -
V gene: TRBV6-1
J gene: TRBJ1-5
CDR3 length: 15
CDR3 protein: CASSDHVLSNQPQHF
CDR3 DNA: TGTGCCAGCAGTGACCATGTGTTAAGCAATCAGCCCCAGCATTTT

D gene: -
V gene: TRBV30
J gene: TRBJ1-4
CDR3 length: 15
CDR3 protein: CAWSSTHATNEKLFF
CDR3 DNA: TGTGCCTGGAGTTCGACCCACGCAACTAATGAAAAACTGTTTTTT

D gene: -
V gene: TRBV19
J gene: TRBJ2-4
CDR3 length: 14
CDR3 protein: CASIAGTPGNIQYF
CDR3 DNA: TGTGCCAGTATCGCCGGGACTCCTGGAAACATTCAGTACTTC

D gene: TRBD2
V gene: TRBV4-1
J gene: TRBJ2-5
CDR3 length: 13
CDR3 protein: CASSRLAGETQYF
CDR3 DNA: TGCGCCAGCAGCCGACTAGCGGGAGAGACCCAGTACTTC

D gene: -
V gene: TRBV21-1
J gene: TRBJ2-1
CDR3 length: 17
CDR3 protein: CASSIPEGTVRYNEQFF
CDR3 DNA: TGTGCCAGCAGCATCCCAGAGGGGACAGTCCGTTACAATGAGCAGTTCTTC

D gene: -
V gene: TRBV2
J gene: TRBJ1-3
CDR3 length: 14
CDR3 protein: CASSEGAGGNTIYF
CDR3 DNA: TGTGCCAGCAGTGAAGGGGCAGGAGGAAACACCATATATTTT